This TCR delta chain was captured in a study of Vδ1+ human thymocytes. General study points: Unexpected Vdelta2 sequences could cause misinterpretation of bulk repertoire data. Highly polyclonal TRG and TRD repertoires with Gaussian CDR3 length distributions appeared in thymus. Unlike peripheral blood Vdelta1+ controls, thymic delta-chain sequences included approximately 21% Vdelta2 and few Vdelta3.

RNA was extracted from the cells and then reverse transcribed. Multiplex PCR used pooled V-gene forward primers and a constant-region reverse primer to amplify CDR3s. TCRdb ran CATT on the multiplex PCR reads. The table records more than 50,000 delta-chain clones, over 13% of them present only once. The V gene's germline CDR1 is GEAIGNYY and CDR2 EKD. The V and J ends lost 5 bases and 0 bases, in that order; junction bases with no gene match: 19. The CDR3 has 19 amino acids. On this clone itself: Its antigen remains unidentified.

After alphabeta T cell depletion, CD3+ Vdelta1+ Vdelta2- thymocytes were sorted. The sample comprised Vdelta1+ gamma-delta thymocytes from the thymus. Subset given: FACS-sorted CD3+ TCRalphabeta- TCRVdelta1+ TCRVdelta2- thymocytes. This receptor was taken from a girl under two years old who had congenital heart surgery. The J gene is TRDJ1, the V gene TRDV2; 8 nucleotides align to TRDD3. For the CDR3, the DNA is TGTGCCTGTGCCCCCGTAGGACTGGGGGCAACCCTGTACACCGATAAACTCATCTTT. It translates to CACAPVGLGATLYTDKLIF.